The subject of this entry is one TCR beta chain. The antigen is undetermined. The assay was immunoSEQ multiplex PCR, and TCRdb's table has in-frame clones only and misses some. The table shows approximately 1,000,000 clones, with about four fifths occurring only once. The entry originates in a study of shared clonotypes between healthy human individuals. The overall study: The cohort comprised a couple of women and a few men. Their ages spanned 18 to 49 years. Whole-study findings and limits: Blood was the sole source, and tissue repertoires probably differ. The study found lower generation probabilities in non-shared clonotypes than in those shared by all four donors.

Sequencing was performed on memory CD4+ T cells from PBMCs. The subset denotes: CD45RA-negative fraction. This receptor was taken from a man between 18 and 29 years old in good health. Some clones in this sample may be carry-over from other donors' samples.

CDR3 protein: CAISESNAGRTEAFF. The CDR3 coding sequence is TGTGCCATCAGTGAGTCGAATGCAGGGCGGACTGAAGCTTTCTTT. The chain employs TRBV10-3 and TRBJ1-1, with D perhaps matching TRBD1 (5 bases). The germline gives CDR1 ENHRY, CDR2 SYGVKD. This CDR3 has 15 amino acids. V was clipped by 0 bases and J by 5 bases, with 13 bases between them.